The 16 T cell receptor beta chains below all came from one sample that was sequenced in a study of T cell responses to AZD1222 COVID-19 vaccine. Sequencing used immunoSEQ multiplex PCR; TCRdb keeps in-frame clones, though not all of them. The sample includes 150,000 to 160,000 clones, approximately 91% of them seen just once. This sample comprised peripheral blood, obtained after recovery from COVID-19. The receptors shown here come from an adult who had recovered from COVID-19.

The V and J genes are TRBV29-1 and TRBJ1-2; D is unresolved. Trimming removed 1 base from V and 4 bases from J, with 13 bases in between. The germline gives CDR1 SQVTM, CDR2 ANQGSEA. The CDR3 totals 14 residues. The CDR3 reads CSVEGRVRGYGYTF. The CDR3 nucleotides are TGCAGCGTTGAAGGAAGGGTGCGTGGCTATGGCTACACCTTC.

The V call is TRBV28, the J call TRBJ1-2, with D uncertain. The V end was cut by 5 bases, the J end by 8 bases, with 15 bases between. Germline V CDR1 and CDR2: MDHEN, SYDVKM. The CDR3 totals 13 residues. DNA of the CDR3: TGTGCCAGCAGTGTTGCGGTAGGAGGCGGCTACACCTTC. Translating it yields CASSVAVGGGYTF.

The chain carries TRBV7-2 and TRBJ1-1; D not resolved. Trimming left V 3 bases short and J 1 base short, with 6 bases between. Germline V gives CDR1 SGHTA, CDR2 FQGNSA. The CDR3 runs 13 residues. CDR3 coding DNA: TGTGCCAGCAGCTTGACTGGGAACACTGAAGCTTTCTTT. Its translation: CASSLTGNTEAFF.

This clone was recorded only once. The CDR3 bases are TGTGCCACCAGCCCCCAGGCAGGCACAGATACGCAGTATTTT. Protein sequence: CATSPQAGTDTQYF. The V call is TRBV15, the J call TRBJ2-3, with D hard to call. The germline V and J ends were trimmed by 5 bases and 1 base, with 10 bases remaining between them. In germline, CDR1 is LNHNV, CDR2 YYDKDF (reference sequence). This CDR3 is built from 14 residues. The complete variable domain, with remaining parts taken from reference TRBV15 and TRBJ2-3, reads DAMVIQNPRYQVTQFGKPVTLSCSQTLNHNVMYWYQQKSSQAPKLLFHYYDKDFNNEADTPDNFQSRRPNTSFCFLDIRSPGLGDTAMYLCATSPQAGTDTQYFGPGTRLTVL.

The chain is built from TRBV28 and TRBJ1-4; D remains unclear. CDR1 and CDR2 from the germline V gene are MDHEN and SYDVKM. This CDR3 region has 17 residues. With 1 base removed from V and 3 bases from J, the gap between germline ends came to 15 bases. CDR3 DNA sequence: TGTGCCAGCAGTTTATCGCGCCACTACAGTGCTAATGAAAAACTGTTTTTT. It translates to CASSLSRHYSANEKLFF.

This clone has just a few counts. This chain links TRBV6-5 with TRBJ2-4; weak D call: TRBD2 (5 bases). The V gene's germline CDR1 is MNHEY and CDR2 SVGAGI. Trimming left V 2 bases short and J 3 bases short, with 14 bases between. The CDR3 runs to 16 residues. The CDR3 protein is CASSYEVSGGKNIQYF. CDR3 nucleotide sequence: TGTGCCAGCAGTTACGAGGTATCCGGAGGCAAAAACATTCAGTACTTC.

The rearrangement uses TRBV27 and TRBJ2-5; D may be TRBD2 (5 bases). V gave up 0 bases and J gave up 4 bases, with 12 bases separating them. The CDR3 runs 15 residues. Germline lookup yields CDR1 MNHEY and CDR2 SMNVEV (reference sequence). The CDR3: CASSLSWERAETQYF. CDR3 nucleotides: TGTGCCAGCAGTTTATCATGGGAGCGAGCAGAGACCCAGTACTTC.

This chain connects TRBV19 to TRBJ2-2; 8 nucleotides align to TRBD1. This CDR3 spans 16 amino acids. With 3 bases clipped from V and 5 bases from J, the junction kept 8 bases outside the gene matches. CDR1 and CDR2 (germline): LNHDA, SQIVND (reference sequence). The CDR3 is CASSILTGTGTGELFF. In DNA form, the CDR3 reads TGTGCCAGTAGTATCTTAACCGGGACAGGAACCGGGGAGCTGTTTTTT.

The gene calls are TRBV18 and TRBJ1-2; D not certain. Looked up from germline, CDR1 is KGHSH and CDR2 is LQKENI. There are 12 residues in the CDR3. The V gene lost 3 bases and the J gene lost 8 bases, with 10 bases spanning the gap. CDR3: CASSPDDRGYTF. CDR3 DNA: TGTGCCAGCTCACCGGACGACCGAGGCTACACCTTC.

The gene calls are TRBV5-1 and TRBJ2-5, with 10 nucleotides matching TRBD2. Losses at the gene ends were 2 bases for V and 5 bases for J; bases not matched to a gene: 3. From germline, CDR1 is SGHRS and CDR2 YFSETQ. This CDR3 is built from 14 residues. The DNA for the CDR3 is TGCGCCAGCAGCTTCCTAGCGGGAGAGGAGACCCAGTACTTC. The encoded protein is CASSFLAGEETQYF.

CDR3 protein: CAISGGTGSNYGYTF. The CDR3 DNA is TGTGCCATCAGTGGGGGGACGGGGTCTAACTATGGCTACACCTTC. The J gene is TRBJ1-2, the V gene TRBV10-3; tentative D call: TRBD1 (5 bases). Germline V gene lookup returns CDR1 ENHRY and CDR2 SYGVKD. V gave up 4 bases and J gave up 0 bases, with 12 bases separating them. This CDR3 spans 15 amino acids.

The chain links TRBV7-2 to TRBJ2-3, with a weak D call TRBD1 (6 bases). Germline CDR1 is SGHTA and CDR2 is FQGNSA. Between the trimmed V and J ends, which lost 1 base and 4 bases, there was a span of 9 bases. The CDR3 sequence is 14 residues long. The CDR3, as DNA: TGTGCCAGCAGCTTAGACAGGGTCGCAGATACGCAGTATTTT. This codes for CASSLDRVADTQYF. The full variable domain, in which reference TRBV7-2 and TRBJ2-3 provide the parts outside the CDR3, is GAGVSQSPSNKVTEKGKDVELRCDPISGHTALYWYRQSLGQGLEFLIYFQGNSAPDKSGLPSDRFSAERTGGSVSTLTIQRTQQEDSAVYLCASSLDRVADTQYFGPGTRLTVL.

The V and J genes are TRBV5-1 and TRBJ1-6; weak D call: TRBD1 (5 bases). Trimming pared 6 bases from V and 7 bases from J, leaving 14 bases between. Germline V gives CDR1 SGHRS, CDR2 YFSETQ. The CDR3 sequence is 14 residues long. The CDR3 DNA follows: TGCGCCAGCACCTCTGGGGGGTTAAATTCACCCCTCCACTTT. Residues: CASTSGGLNSPLHF.

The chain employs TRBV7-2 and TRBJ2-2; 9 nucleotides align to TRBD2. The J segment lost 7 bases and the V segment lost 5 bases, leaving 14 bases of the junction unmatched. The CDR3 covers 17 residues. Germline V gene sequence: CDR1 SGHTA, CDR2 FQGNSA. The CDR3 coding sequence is TGTGCCAGCAGCCCCCTCGGGCGGGGGGGCTTCGGCGGGGAGCTGTTTTTT. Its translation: CASSPLGRGGFGGELFF. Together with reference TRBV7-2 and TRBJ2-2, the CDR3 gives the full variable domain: GAGVSQSPSNKVTEKGKDVELRCDPISGHTALYWYRQSLGQGLEFLIYFQGNSAPDKSGLPSDRFSAERTGGSVSTLTIQRTQQEDSAVYLCASSPLGRGGFGGELFFGEGSRLTVL.

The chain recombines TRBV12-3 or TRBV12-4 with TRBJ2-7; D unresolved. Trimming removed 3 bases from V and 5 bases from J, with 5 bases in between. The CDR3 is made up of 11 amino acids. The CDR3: CASSFSHEQYF. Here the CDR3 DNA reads TGTGCCAGCAGTTTTTCCCACGAGCAGTACTTC.

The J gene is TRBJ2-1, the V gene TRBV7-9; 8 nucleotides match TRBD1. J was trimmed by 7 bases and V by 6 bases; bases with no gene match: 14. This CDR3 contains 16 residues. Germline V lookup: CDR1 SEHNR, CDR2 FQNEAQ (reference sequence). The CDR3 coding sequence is TGTGCCAGCAGACCCGGTTGGACAGGGAAAGGGAATGAGCAGTTCTTC. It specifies CASRPGWTGKGNEQFF.